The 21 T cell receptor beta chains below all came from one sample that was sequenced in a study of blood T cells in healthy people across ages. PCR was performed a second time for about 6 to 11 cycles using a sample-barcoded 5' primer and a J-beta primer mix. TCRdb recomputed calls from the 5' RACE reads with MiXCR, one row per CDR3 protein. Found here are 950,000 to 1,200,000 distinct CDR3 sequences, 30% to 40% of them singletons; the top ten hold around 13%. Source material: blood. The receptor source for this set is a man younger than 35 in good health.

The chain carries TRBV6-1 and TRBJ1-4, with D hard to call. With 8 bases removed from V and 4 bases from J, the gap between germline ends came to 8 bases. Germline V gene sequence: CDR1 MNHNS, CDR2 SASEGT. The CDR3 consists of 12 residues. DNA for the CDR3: TGTGCCAGCGGGTCTCATAATGAAAAACTGTTTTTT. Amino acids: CASGSHNEKLFF.

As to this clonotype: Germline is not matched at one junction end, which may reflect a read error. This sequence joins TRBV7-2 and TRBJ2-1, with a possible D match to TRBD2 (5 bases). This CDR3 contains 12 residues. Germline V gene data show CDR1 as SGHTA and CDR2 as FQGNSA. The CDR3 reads CASTHRGSEQFF. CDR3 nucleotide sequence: TGTGCCAGCACCCATAGAGGGAGCGAGCAGTTCTTT.

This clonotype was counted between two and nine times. This CDR3 is CASSLGVGVTDTQYF. The CDR3 nucleotides are TGTGCCAGCAGCTTAGGGGTAGGGGTGACAGATACGCAGTATTTT. The chain is built from TRBV7-2 and TRBJ2-3, with D maybe TRBD1 (5 bases). Per the germline V gene, CDR1 is SGHTA and CDR2 is FQGNSA. V shed 1 base and J shed 3 bases, with 11 bases lying between them. The CDR3 is 15 amino acids. Filled out from reference TRBV7-2 and TRBJ2-3, the complete variable domain reads GAGVSQSPSNKVTEKGKDVELRCDPISGHTALYWYRQSLGQGLEFLIYFQGNSAPDKSGLPSDRFSAERTGGSVSTLTIQRTQQEDSAVYLCASSLGVGVTDTQYFGPGTRLTVL.

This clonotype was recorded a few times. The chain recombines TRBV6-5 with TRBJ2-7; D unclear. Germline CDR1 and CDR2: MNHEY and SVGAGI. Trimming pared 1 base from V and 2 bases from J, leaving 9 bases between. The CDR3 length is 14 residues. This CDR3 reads CASSYLGSAYEQYF. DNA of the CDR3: TGTGCCAGCAGTTACTTGGGTTCTGCCTACGAGCAGTACTTC.

Here the CDR3 reads CASSSDRGWTDTQYF. CDR3 sequence (DNA): TGTGCCAGCAGTTCTGACAGGGGTTGGACAGATACGCAGTATTTT. V and J are TRBV28 and TRBJ2-3; 8 positions match TRBD1. Germline V gene sequence: CDR1 MDHEN, CDR2 SYDVKM. The CDR3 has 15 amino acids. The trim removed 4 bases at V and 3 bases at J, leaving 6 bases unmatched.

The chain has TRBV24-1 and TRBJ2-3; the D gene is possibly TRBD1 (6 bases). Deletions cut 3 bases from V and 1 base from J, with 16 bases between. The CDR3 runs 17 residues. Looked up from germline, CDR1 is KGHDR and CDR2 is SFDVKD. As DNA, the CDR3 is TGTGCCACCAGTGATGTTATAGGAGCAGGGGGCACAGATACGCAGTATTTT. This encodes CATSDVIGAGGTDTQYF.

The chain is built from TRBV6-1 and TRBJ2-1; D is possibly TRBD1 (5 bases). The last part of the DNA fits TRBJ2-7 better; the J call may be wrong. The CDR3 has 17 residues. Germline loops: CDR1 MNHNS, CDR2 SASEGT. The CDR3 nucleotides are TGTGCCAGCAGGCGCAGTCGGACACCCAGCTCCTACAATGAGCAGTACTTC. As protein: CASRRSRTPSSYNEQYF.

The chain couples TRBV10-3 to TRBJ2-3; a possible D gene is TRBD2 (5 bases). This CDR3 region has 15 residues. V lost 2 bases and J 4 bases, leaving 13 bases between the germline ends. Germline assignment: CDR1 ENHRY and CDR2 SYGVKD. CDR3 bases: TGTGCCATCAGTGAGAGCGGACTTACCGCAGATACGCAGTATTTT. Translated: CAISESGLTADTQYF.

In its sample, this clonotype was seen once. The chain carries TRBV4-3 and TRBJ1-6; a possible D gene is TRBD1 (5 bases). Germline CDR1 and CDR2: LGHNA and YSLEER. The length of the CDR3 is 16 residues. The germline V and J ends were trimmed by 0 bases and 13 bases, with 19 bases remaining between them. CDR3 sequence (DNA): TGCGCCAGCAGCCAAGAAGTGTCGAGGGGCGGGAATCCCCTCCACTTT. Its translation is CASSQEVSRGGNPLHF.

Here the CDR3 DNA reads TGTGCCAGCAGTGTTCTGTCCTACAATGAGCAGTTCTTC. Its protein product is CASSVLSYNEQFF. The chain has TRBV2 and TRBJ2-1; no reliable D call. The V gene's germline CDR1 is SNHLY and CDR2 FYNNEI. V lost 4 bases, J lost 1 base, and 5 bases lay in between. The CDR3 has 13 amino acids.

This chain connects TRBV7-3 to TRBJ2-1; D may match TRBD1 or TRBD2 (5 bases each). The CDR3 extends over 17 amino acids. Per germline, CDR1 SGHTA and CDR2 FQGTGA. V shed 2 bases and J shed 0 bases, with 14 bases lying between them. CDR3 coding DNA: TGTGCCAGCAGCTTAGAAGAGGGGATGTCCTCCTACAATGAGCAGTTCTTC. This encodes CASSLEEGMSSYNEQFF. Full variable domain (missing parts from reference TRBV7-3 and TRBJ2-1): GAGVSQTPSNKVTEKGKYVELRCDPISGHTALYWYRQSLGQGPEFLIYFQGTGAADDSGLPNDRFFAVRPEGSVSTLKIQRTERGDSAVYLCASSLEEGMSSYNEQFFGPGTRLTVL.

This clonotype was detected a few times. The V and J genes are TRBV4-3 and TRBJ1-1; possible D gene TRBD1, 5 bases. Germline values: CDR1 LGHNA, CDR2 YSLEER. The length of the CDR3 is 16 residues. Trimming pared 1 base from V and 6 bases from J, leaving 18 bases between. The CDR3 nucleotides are TGCGCCAGCAGCCAAGGGGCCCATCTTGGGGGGTCTGAAGCTTTCTTT. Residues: CASSQGAHLGGSEAFF.

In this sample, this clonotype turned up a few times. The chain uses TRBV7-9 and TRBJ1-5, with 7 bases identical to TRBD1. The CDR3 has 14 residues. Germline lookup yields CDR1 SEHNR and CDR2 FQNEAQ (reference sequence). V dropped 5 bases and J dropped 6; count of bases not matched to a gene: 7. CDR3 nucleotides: TGTGCCAGCAGCATACAGGGGTTGGGTCAGCCCCAGCATTTT. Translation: CASSIQGLGQPQHF.

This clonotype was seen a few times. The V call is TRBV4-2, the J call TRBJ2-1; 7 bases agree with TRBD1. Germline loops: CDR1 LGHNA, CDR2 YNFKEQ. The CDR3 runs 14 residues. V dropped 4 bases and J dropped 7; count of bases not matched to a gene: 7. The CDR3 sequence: CASSLNAGGNEQFF. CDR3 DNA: TGTGCCAGCAGCCTCAACGCAGGGGGTAATGAGCAGTTCTTC.

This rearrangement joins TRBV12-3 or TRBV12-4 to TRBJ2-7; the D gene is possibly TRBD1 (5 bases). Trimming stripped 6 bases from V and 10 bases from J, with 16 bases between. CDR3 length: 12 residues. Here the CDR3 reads CASSPTRQRQYF. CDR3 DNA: TGTGCCAGCAGCCCCACCCGACAGCGACAGTACTTC.

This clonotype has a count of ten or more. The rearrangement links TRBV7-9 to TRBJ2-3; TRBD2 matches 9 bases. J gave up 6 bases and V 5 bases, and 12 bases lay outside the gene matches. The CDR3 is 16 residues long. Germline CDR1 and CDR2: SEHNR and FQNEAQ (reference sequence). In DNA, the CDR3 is TGTGCCAGCAGCCAAACGACTAGCGGACCACTGGATACGCAGTATTTT. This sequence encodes CASSQTTSGPLDTQYF. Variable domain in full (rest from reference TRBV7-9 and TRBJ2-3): DTGVSQNPRHKITKRGQNVTFRCDPISEHNRLYWYRQTLGQGPEFLTYFQNEAQLEKSRLLSDRFSAERPKGSFSTLEIQRTEQGDSAMYLCASSQTTSGPLDTQYFGPGTRLTVL.

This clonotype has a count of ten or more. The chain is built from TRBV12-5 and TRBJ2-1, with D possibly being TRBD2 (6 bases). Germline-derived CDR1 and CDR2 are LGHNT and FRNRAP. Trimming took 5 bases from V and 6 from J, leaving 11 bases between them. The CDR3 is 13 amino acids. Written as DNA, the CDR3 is TGTGCTAGTGGTCCCCGACTAGTCAATGAGCAGTTCTTC. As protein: CASGPRLVNEQFF.

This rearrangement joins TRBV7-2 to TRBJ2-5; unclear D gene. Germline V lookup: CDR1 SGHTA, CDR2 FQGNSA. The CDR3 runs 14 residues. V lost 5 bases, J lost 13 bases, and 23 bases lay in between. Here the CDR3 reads CASSQRVGPAEPYF. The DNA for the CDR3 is TGTGCCAGCAGCCAAAGGGTTGGGCCGGCGGAGCCGTACTTC.

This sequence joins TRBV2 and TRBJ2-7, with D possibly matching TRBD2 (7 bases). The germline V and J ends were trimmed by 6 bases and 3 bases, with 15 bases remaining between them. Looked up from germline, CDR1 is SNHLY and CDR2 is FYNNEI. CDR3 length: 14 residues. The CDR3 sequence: CASRGEGGFYEQYF. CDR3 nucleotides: TGTGCCAGCAGGGGGGAGGGGGGTTTCTACGAGCAGTACTTC.

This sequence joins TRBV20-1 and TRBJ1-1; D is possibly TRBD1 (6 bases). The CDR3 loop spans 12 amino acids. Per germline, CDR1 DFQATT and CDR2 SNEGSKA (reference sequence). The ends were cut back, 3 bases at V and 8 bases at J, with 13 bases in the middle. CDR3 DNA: TGCAGTGCTAGCATACAGGGAGGGGAAGCTTTCTTT. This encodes CSASIQGGEAFF.

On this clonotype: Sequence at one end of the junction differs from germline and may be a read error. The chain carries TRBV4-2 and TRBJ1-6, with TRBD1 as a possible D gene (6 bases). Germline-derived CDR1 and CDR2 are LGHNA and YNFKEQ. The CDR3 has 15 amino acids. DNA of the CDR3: TGTGCCAGCAGCCAAGCACAGGGAATAGGATCACCCCCCCACTTT. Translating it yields CASSQAQGIGSPPHF.